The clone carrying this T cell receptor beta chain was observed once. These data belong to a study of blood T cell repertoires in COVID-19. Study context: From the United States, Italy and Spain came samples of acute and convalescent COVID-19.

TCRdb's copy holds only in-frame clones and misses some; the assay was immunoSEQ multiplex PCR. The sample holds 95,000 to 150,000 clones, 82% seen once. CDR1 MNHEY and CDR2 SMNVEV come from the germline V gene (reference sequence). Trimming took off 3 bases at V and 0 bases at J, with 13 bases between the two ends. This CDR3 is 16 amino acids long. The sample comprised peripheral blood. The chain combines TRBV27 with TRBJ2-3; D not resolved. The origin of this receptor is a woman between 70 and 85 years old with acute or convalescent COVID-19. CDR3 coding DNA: TGTGCCAGCAGTTTGTTAGGAGTATCTAGCACAGATACGCAGTATTTT. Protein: CASSLLGVSSTDTQYF.